This T cell receptor (beta chain) originates from a study of preoperative IRX-2 immunotherapy in early breast cancer. The treatment denotes: preoperative locoregional IRX-2 cytokine immunotherapy. Preoperative locoregional IRX-2 cytokine immunotherapy was tested in the phase Ib source study. Produced via immunoSEQ multiplex PCR; TCRdb's table is partial and in-frame only. This sample has roughly 57,000 clones; 94% occur once, and the top ten carry 1.5% to 2%. This sample was gathered from a patient treated with IRX-2 immunotherapy. This TCR derives from a human donor with breast cancer.

In DNA, the CDR3 is TGTGCCAGCAGCCCCGTCGGTGGGGCCAACGTCCTGACTTTC. Protein product: CASSPVGGANVLTF. The gene calls are TRBV7-2 and TRBJ2-6; the D is unclear. Between the trimmed V and J ends, which lost 5 bases and 3 bases, there was a span of 8 bases. Looked up from germline, CDR1 is SGHTA and CDR2 is FQGNSA. The CDR3 has 14 amino acids.